This T cell receptor beta chain was recorded in a study of blood T cell repertoires in COVID-19. Overall study: Whether acute or convalescent, the COVID-19 samples came from the United States, Italy and Spain. Nucleic acid was either cDNA or gDNA, and it came from T cells, B-cell-depleted T cells, or PBMCs.

Measured with immunoSEQ multiplex PCR; TCRdb has only the in-frame clones, and not every one. Found here are around 110,000 clones, roughly 90% of them singletons; the top ten hold 4.5% to 5%. The sample holds one count of this clone. Germline V gene sequence: CDR1 SGDLS, CDR2 YYNGEE. The V gene end was trimmed by 7 bases and the J gene end by 5 bases; junction bases not matched to a gene: 6. The CDR3 has 14 residues. The material sequenced was peripheral blood. The chain links TRBV9 to TRBJ1-4; 9 nucleotides line up with TRBD1. The clonotype was recovered from a man in his forties with active or convalescent COVID-19. CDR3 in DNA: TGTGCCAGCGGTACCGGGACAGGGAATGAAAAACTGTTTTTT. Its protein product is CASGTGTGNEKLFF.